The clone carrying this TCR beta chain was picked up one time. Its antigen is unidentified. This sample stems from a study of cytomegalovirus exposure and HLA in healthy donors. General study points: Immune exposure data for these donors was limited to CMV serostatus. Association with HLA alleles at 0.05 false discovery rate was found for 16,951 TCR beta sequences in a later analysis. It was likely that a cluster of highly shared sequence variants was a sequencing artifact.

Germline V gene data show CDR1 as MNHEY and CDR2 as SMNVEV (reference sequence). V lost 3 bases, J lost 7 bases, and 5 bases stayed unmatched. CDR3 size: 13 residues. Researchers ran the PCR with 60 Vbeta and 13 Jbeta primers. In the original workflow: Counted up in a later analysis, unique TCR beta chains came to some 80 million, with some 11 million shared. Profiling relied on immunoSEQ multiplex PCR, and the TCRdb table lists in-frame clones only, not all of them. V and J calls and clone size follow that table, whereas D and trimming were derived from the DNA. The sample lists 150,000 to 200,000 clones, approximately 88% occurring once.

This TCR derives from a boy younger than 10 in good health and CMV-seronegative. The source material was PBMCs. The chain uses TRBV27 and TRBJ2-7, with 8 bases aligning to TRBD1. The CDR3 loop is CASSLDRVGEQYF. The CDR3 DNA sequence: TGTGCCAGCAGTTTGGACAGGGTGGGGGAGCAGTACTTC.